Each of the 10 T cell receptor beta chains below was sequenced from the same sample in a study of T-cell memory formation after mild COVID-19. TCRdb recomputed calls from the 5' RACE reads with MiXCR, one row per CDR3 protein. The profile shows fewer than 140,000 distinct CDR3 sequences, about 18% of them singletons. The sequencing sample was made of PBMCs or a T cell subset sorted from them (not recorded which). The receptors were sampled from an adult woman who had mild COVID-19 (a few samples of this study predate the infection). Cell type and time point are not known.

This clonotype was counted many times. The V call is TRBV4-2, the J call TRBJ2-2; no clear D gene. V was trimmed by 0 bases and J by 4 bases, leaving 6 bases between them. This CDR3 is 14 amino acids long. Germline V lookup: CDR1 LGHNA, CDR2 YNFKEQ. CDR3 sequence: CASSQEYSTGELFF. The CDR3 DNA sequence: TGTGCCAGCAGCCAAGAATACAGCACCGGGGAGCTGTTTTTT.

In its sample, this clonotype was seen a few times. V is TRBV15 and J is TRBJ2-3; a possible D gene is TRBD2 (6 bases). This CDR3 spans 15 amino acids. With 6 bases removed from V and 6 bases from J, the gap between germline ends came to 19 bases. Germline values: CDR1 LNHNV, CDR2 YYDKDF (reference sequence). The CDR3 loop is CATRPPDSSADTQYF. In nucleotides, the CDR3 is TGTGCCACCAGACCCCCCGACTCTAGCGCTGATACGCAGTATTTT.

This clonotype was detected a few times. This sequence joins TRBV4-3 and TRBJ1-3; D is uncertain. This CDR3 region has 15 residues. The germline CDR1 and CDR2 sequences are LGHNA and YSLEER. Trimming pared 2 bases from V and 1 base from J, leaving 9 bases between. This CDR3 is CASSQYEQSGNTIYF. The CDR3 nucleotides are TGCGCCAGCAGCCAATACGAGCAATCTGGAAACACCATATATTTT.

This clonotype has just a few counts. The chain is built from TRBV18 and TRBJ2-5; TRBD1 might be the D (6 bases). The CDR3 covers 15 residues. Germline-derived CDR1 and CDR2 are KGHSH and LQKENI. Trimming took 3 bases from V and 3 from J, leaving 14 bases between them. The CDR3 region is CASSPVLAGEETQYF. CDR3 in DNA: TGTGCCAGCTCACCGGTTTTGGCAGGGGAAGAGACCCAGTACTTC.

The chain employs TRBV6-6 and TRBJ1-2; D uncertain. Germline CDR1 reads MNHNY; CDR2 reads SVGAGI (reference sequence). The V and J ends lost 2 bases and 1 base respectively, with 5 bases between them. The CDR3 loop spans 13 amino acids. For the CDR3, the DNA is TGTGCCAGCAGTTACATGGTTAACTATGGCTACACCTTC. It is translated as CASSYMVNYGYTF.

This clonotype was counted at least ten times. The chain joins TRBV7-2 to TRBJ2-7; 10 bases are a match to TRBD1. This CDR3 is built from 13 residues. V lost 4 bases, J lost 4 bases, and 1 base stayed unmatched. Per germline, CDR1 SGHTA and CDR2 FQGNSA. The CDR3 loop is CASSWGQGYEQYF. CDR3 in DNA: TGTGCCAGCAGCTGGGGACAGGGGTACGAGCAGTACTTC.

The chain uses TRBV25-1 and TRBJ2-6, with D unclear. Germline V gene data show CDR1 as MGHDK and CDR2 as SYGVNS. The CDR3 sequence is 14 residues long. V lost 2 bases, J lost 2 bases, and 4 bases lay in between. DNA for the CDR3: TGTGCCAGCAGTGAAAGTCCTGGGGCCAACGTCCTGACTTTC. This encodes CASSESPGANVLTF.

The chain combines TRBV29-1 with TRBJ2-1; no clear D. CDR3 length: 12 residues. Trimming pared 3 bases from V and 4 bases from J, leaving 7 bases between. Germline V gene data show CDR1 as SQVTM and CDR2 as ANQGSEA. The CDR3 region is CSVEGAYNEQFF. The CDR3 DNA sequence: TGCAGCGTTGAGGGCGCATACAATGAGCAGTTCTTC.

This clonotype was counted a few times. This chain joins TRBV7-6 and TRBJ1-1; D not resolved. The CDR3 has 18 amino acids. Looked up from germline, CDR1 is SGHVS and CDR2 is FNYEAQ. Trimming took off 5 bases at V and 0 bases at J, with 22 bases between the two ends. For the CDR3, the DNA is TGTGCCAGCAGCCCCAGAGAAATCACGTGGACTCTGAACACTGAAGCTTTCTTT. Protein sequence: CASSPREITWTLNTEAFF.

This clonotype was detected ten times or more. The chain combines TRBV2 with TRBJ1-1; D gene uncertain. The V end lost 8 bases, the J end lost 1 base, and 11 bases lay between the germline ends. Germline CDR1 SNHLY, CDR2 FYNNEI. The CDR3 consists of 13 residues. The CDR3 is CASSSGPNTEAFF. The DNA for the CDR3 is TGTGCCAGCTCATCAGGCCCGAACACTGAAGCTTTCTTT.